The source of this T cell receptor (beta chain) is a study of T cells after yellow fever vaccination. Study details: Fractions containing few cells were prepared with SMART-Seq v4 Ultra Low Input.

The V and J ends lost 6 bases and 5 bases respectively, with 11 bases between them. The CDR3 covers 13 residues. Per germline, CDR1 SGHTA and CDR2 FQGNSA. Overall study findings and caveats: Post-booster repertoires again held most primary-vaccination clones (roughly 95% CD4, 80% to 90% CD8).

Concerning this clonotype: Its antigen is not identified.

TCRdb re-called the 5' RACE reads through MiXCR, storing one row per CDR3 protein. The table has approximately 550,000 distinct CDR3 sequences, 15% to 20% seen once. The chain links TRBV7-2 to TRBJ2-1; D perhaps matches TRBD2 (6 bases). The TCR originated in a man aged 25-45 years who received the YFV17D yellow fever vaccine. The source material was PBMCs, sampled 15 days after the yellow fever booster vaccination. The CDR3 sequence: CASRGGGNNEQFF. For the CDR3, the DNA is TGTGCCAGCAGGGGAGGAGGGAACAATGAGCAGTTCTTC. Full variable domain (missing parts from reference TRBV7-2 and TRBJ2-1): GAGVSQSPSNKVTEKGKDVELRCDPISGHTALYWYRQSLGQGLEFLIYFQGNSAPDKSGLPSDRFSAERTGGSVSTLTIQRTQQEDSAVYLCASRGGGNNEQFFGPGTRLTVL.